This TCR beta chain appears in the sequencing data of a study of T cell responses to AZD1222 COVID-19 vaccine. Profiling relied on immunoSEQ multiplex PCR, and the TCRdb table lists in-frame clones only, not all of them. The sample includes tens of thousands of clones, 70% to 90% seen only once; the top ten take 10%. Study-wide results and caveats: In the spike-specific TCR repertoire, nearly half reportedly target unmutated variant regions. The donors showed a predominance of white British ancestry and of females, with possible underestimation of clonal diversity.

Note on this clone: Its antigen remains unknown.

J was trimmed by 7 bases and V by 1 base; bases with no gene match: 5. From germline, CDR1 is LNHDA and CDR2 SQIVND (reference sequence). The CDR3 runs to 14 residues. The receptor was derived from an adult in good health. J is TRBJ2-7 and V is TRBV19, with 9 bases lining up with TRBD2. Material: peripheral blood, obtained on day 0 of MenACWY control vaccination. The CDR3 is CASSIGGGAEEQYF. The CDR3 DNA sequence: TGTGCCAGTAGTATAGGCGGGGGGGCAGAAGAGCAGTACTTC. The full variable domain, with the rest looked up from reference TRBV19 and TRBJ2-7, is DGGITQSPKYLFRKEGQNVTLSCEQNLNHDAMYWYRQDPGQGLRLIYYSQIVNDFQKGDIAEGYSVSREKKESFPLTVTSAQKNPTAFYLCASSIGGGAEEQYFGPGTRLTVT.